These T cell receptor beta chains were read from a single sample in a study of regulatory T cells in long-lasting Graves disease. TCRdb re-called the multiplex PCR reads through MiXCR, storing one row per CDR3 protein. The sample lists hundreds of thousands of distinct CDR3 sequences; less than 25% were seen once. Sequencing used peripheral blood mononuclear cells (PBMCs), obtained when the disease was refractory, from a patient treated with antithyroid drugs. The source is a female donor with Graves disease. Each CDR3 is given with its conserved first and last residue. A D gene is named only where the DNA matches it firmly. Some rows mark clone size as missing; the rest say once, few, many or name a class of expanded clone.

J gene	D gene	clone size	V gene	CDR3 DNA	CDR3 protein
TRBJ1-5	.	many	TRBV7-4	TGTGCCAGCACCTGGACAGTTTTTAGCAATCAGCCCCAGCATTTT	CASTWTVFSNQPQHF
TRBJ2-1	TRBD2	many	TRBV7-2	TGTGCCAGCAGGCAGAGGACTAGCGGGAGTAATGAGCAGTTCTTC	CASRQRTSGSNEQFF
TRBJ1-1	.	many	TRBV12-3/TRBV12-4	TGTGCCAGCATCCATTTAGACTCAGTTAGCACTGAAGCTTTCTTT	CASIHLDSVSTEAFF
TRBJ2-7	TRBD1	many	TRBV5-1	TGTGCCAGCAGCCTAGGGACAGGGGGCTACTACGAGCAGTACTTC	CASSLGTGGYYEQYF
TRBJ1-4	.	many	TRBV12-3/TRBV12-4	TGTGCCAGCAGTCCCGGACGTTCGGATGAAAAACTGTTTTTT	CASSPGRSDEKLFF
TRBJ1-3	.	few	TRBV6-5	TGTGCCAGCAGTTACACGAGCAGCTTCAGACAGAACACCATATATTTT	CASSYTSSFRQNTIYF
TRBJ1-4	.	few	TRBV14	TGTGCCAGCAGCCAACTTACGGGAGCCATGGGAGAAAAACTGTTTTTT	CASSQLTGAMGEKLFF
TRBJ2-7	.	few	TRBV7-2	TGTGCCAGCAGCTTAGCGGCGGGTGTGGACACTCGCGAGCAGTACTTC	CASSLAAGVDTREQYF
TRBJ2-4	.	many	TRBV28	TGTGCCAGCAGTCCAGAGACAGTTATAGCCAAAAACATTCAGTACTTC	CASSPETVIAKNIQYF
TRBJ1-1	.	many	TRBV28	TGTGCCAGCAGTCTGGCCCGAGGGACACTCTTT	CASSLARGTLF
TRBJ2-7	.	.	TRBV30	TGTGCCTGGAGTGTACGCGGGATTTGGACCTACGAGCAGTACTTC	CAWSVRGIWTYEQYF
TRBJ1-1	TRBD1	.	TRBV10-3	TGTGCCATCAGTGAGAGGACAGGGGGGAACACTGAAGCTTTCTTT	CAISERTGGNTEAFF
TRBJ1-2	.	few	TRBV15	TGTGCCACCAGCAGTTCCCGGCGGACACTCTATGGCTACACCTTC	CATSSSRRTLYGYTF
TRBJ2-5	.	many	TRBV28	TGTGCCAGCAATCTAGCCCTAGAAGAGACCCAGTACTTC	CASNLALEETQYF
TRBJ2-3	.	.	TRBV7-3	TGTGCCAGCAGCCCCGGATGGGGAGATACGCAGTATTTT	CASSPGWGDTQYF
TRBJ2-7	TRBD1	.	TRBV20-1	TGCAGTGCTAGAGATCTTAGGGGGCGGCTCTCCTACGAGCAGTACTTC	CSARDLRGRLSYEQYF
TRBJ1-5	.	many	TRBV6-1	TGTGCCAGCAGTGAGGTGGGTCAGGGTTCGTGGCAGCCCCAGCATTTT	CASSEVGQGSWQPQHF
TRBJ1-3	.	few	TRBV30	TGTGCCTGGAGTGGCTCGACGGGTGGCAACACCATATATTTT	CAWSGSTGGNTIYF
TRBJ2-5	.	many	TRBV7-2	TGTGCCAGCAGCCTGGACCCCCGGCGGGAAGAGACCCAGTACTTC	CASSLDPRREETQYF
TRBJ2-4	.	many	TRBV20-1	TGCAGTGCTAGCGCCACCTCAGAACAAAACATTCAGTACTTC	CSASATSEQNIQYF
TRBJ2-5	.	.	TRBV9	TGTGCCAGCAGCGTAGCGGGGGCGACCGGAGAGACCCAGTACTTC	CASSVAGATGETQYF
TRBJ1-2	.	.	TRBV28	.	CANSSPSAPYGCTF
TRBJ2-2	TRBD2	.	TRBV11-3	TGTGCCAGCAGCCCCCCTAGCGGGGACGCATTGACCACCGGGGAGCTGTTTTTT	CASSPPSGDALTTGELFF
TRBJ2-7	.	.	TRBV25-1	TGTGCCAGCAGTGGAGCGTTGGAGCAGTACTTC	CASSGALEQYF
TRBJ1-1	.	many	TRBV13	TGTGCCAGCAGCCCCCGACGAACTGAAGCTTTCTTT	CASSPRRTEAFF
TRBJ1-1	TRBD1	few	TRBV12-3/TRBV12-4	TGTGCCAGCAGTGTCCCGACAGGGGTGAACACTGAAGCTTTCTTT	CASSVPTGVNTEAFF
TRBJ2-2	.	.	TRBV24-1	TGTGCCACCAGTGAGGACTCGCCCACCCGGGAGCTGTTTTTT	CATSEDSPTRELFF
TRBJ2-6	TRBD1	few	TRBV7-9	TGTGCCACCGCAAGGCAGGGGGCAGCGGTTGGGGCCAACGTCCTGACTTTC	CATARQGAAVGANVLTF
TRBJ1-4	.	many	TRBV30	TGTGCCTGGAGTGTGAGTGAAAAACTGTTTTTT	CAWSVSEKLFF
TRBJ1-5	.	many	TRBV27	TGTGCCACCACCCCGATCGCGGACAGCGATAGCAATCAGCCCCAGCATTTT	CATTPIADSDSNQPQHF
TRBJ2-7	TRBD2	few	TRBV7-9	TGTGCCAGCAGCCTCCCTAATAGCGGGGCCCACGAGCAGTACTTC	CASSLPNSGAHEQYF
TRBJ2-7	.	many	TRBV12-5	TGTGCTAGTGGTTCAACGGAGTCCTACGAGCAGTACTTC	CASGSTESYEQYF
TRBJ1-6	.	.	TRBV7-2	TGTGCCAGCAGCTTAATGGATAATTCACCCCTCCACTTT	CASSLMDNSPLHF
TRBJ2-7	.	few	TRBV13	TGTGCCAGCAGCTTAGGCGATTTAGGCAGGGACTCCTACGAGCAGTACTTC	CASSLGDLGRDSYEQYF
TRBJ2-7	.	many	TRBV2	TGTGCCAGCAGTGAAGGGGGCGCTTTCTACGAGCAGTACTTC	CASSEGGAFYEQYF
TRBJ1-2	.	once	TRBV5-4	TGTGCCAGCAGCTTGGCCGGGGGCGGGTTCAGCTATGGCTACACCTTC	CASSLAGGGFSYGYTF
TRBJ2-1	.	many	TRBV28	TGTGCCAGCAGTTTTTTGGGGAATGAGCAGTTCTTC	CASSFLGNEQFF
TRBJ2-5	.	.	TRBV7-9	TGTGCCAGCAGCTCGGGGACTTTCCTGGGAGAGACCCAGTACTTC	CASSSGTFLGETQYF
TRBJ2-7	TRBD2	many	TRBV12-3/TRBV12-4	TGTGCCAGCAGTCCTCAGCGGGACTCCTACGAGCAGTACTTC	CASSPQRDSYEQYF
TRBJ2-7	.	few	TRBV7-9	TGTGCCAGCAGCTTGGTAGCGCCTTACGAGCAGTACTTC	CASSLVAPYEQYF
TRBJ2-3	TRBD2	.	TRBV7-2	TGTGCCAGCAGCTTCGGGCTAGCGGGAGGGTCGACAGATACGCAGTATTTT	CASSFGLAGGSTDTQYF
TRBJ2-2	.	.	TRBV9	TGTGCCAGCAGCGTACCTCAAGGGGCCGGGGAGCTGTTTTTT	CASSVPQGAGELFF
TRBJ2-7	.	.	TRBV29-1	TGCAGCTCGAGCTCTGGCAACGAGCAGTACTTC	CSSSSGNEQYF
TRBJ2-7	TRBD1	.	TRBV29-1	TGCAGCGTTGAAGTACAGGGGGCAGGGGAGCAGTACTTC	CSVEVQGAGEQYF
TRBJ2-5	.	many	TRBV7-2	TGTGCCAGCAGCATTGATCCCGGAAAGACCCAGTACTTC	CASSIDPGKTQYF
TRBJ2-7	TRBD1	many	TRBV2	TGTGCCAGCAGTGAAGTTGGACAGGGGGCGGGAAACGTCGACGAGCAGTACTTC	CASSEVGQGAGNVDEQYF
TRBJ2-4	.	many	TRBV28	.	CASSLPPSSGQAKNIQYF
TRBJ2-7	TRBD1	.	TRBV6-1	TGTGCCAGCAGTGGTTCGACAGGGGGGACGTACGAGCAGTACTTC	CASSGSTGGTYEQYF
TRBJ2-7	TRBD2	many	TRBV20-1	TGCAGTGCTAGAGGGTTAGCGGGGGGGCGGTACGAGCAGTACTTC	CSARGLAGGRYEQYF
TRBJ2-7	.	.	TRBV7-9	TGTGCCAGCAGCTTCAAATTTGGTCTGGGCGAGCAGTACTTC	CASSFKFGLGEQYF
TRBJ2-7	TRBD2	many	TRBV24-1	TGTGCCACCAGTGCCCTCGGACTAGCGGGAACCTACGAGCAGTACTTC	CATSALGLAGTYEQYF
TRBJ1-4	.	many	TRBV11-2	TGTGCCAGCAGCCTTGCTGTAGTTGCAACTAATGAAAAACTGTTTTTT	CASSLAVVATNEKLFF
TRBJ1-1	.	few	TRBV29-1	TGCAGCGTTTTCCGGCCGGACGGTGACGCTTTCTTT	CSVFRPDGDAFF
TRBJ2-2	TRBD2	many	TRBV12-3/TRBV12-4	TGTGCCAGCAGTAAGATTACGCGGGGACTAACACAATCGAACACCGGGGAGCTGTTTTTT	CASSKITRGLTQSNTGELFF
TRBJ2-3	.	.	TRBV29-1	TGCAGCGTCCCTGCAGATTCGGGTGGGGATACGCAGTATTTT	CSVPADSGGDTQYF
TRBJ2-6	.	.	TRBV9	TGTGCCAGCTCCGGGGCGGGGAGCGGGGCCAACGTCCTGACTTTC	CASSGAGSGANVLTF
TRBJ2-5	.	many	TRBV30	TGTGCCTGGAGTGTACGACGCGGACAAGAGACCCAGTACTTC	CAWSVRRGQETQYF